This entry lists 7 T cell receptor beta chains sequenced from one sample in a study of CD8 T cells in ankylosing spondylitis. Study observations and caveats: Made up of about eight highly homologous variants, a TCR beta motif appeared characteristic of ankylosing spondylitis blood.

These TCRs' antigens remain unknown. Each CDR3 protein is one row after TCRdb ran MiXCR on the 5' RACE reads. The table records 700,000 to 850,000 distinct CDR3 sequences, approximately 12% of them present only once. The specimen sequenced was blood, either unsorted or a sorted T cell fraction (not recorded which). The source is a male donor with ankylosing spondylitis.

This clonotype was found many times. The chain has TRBV20-1 and TRBJ2-7; D is perhaps TRBD2 (5 bases). The CDR3 length is 13 residues. Trimming pared 8 bases from V and 3 bases from J, leaving 17 bases between. Germline loops: CDR1 DFQATT, CDR2 SNEGSKA (reference sequence). The CDR3 DNA is TGCAGTTACCCGGACCCGGGGTACTACGAGCAGTACTTC. It encodes CSYPDPGYYEQYF.

This clonotype was detected a few times. The J gene is TRBJ2-5, the V gene TRBV5-1, with 7 bases identical to TRBD1. The CDR3 is 15 residues long. The J segment lost 1 base and the V segment lost 2 bases, leaving 5 bases of the junction unmatched. Germline V lookup: CDR1 SGHRS, CDR2 YFSETQ. The CDR3 DNA sequence: TGCGCCAGCAGCTTAATGGGGACAGCCCAAGAGACCCAGTACTTC. Protein: CASSLMGTAQETQYF.

This clonotype has ten or more counts. The chain combines TRBV6-1 with TRBJ1-6; 8 bases align to TRBD1. Germline CDR1 reads MNHNS; CDR2 reads SASEGT. The CDR3 contains 13 residues. Losses at the gene ends were 5 bases for V and 9 bases for J; bases not matched to a gene: 3. Here the CDR3 reads CASSPDRGSPLHF. CDR3 coding DNA: TGTGCCAGCAGTCCCGACAGGGGTTCACCCCTCCACTTT.

CDR3 protein: CASSLQGSGGTQYF. CDR3 DNA sequence: TGCGCCAGCAGCCTCCAAGGGTCCGGAGGGACGCAGTATTTT. This chain joins TRBV4-3 and TRBJ2-3; D may be TRBD2 (6 bases). Germline-derived CDR1 and CDR2 are LGHNA and YSLEER. This CDR3 has 14 residues. V dropped 4 bases and J dropped 9 bases, with 17 bases sitting between them.

In this sample, this clonotype turned up a few times. The rearrangement links TRBV28 to TRBJ2-3; 7 bases fit TRBD1. V lost 5 bases and J lost 0; bases outside the gene matches: 2. Germline V gene data show CDR1 as MDHEN and CDR2 as SYDVKM. CDR3 length equals 14 residues. The CDR3 loop reads CASSGGQSTDTQYF. The CDR3 DNA follows: TGTGCCAGCAGTGGGGGACAGAGCACAGATACGCAGTATTTT.

V gene TRBV10-3 combines with J gene TRBJ1-3, with a possible D match to TRBD1 (5 bases). V dropped 3 bases and J dropped 4 bases, with 7 bases sitting between them. The CDR3 loop spans 13 amino acids. CDR1 and CDR2 (germline): ENHRY, SYGVKD. The CDR3 sequence: CAISEDSGNTIYF. CDR3 nucleotides: TGTGCCATCAGTGAAGACAGCGGAAACACCATATATTTT.

This clonotype was seen a handful of times. The chain combines TRBV5-1 with TRBJ2-1; the D is unclear. V lost 3 bases to trimming and J lost 5 bases, with 12 bases between them. The CDR3 has 14 amino acids. Per germline, CDR1 SGHRS and CDR2 YFSETQ. The CDR3 DNA is TGCGCCAGCAGCTGGTGGACGAGGAACAATGAGCAGTTCTTC. Encoded protein: CASSWWTRNNEQFF.